Given below is one TCR beta chain in context. Its antigen has not been determined. Base-call qualities are not available, and no considerably larger clone is one nucleotide away. TCRbeta CDR3 regions were amplified from genomic DNA using the immunoSEQ Assay, a bias-controlled multiplex PCR. In the paper's pipeline: The number of nucleated cells in each sample was estimated from the amplification of reference gene primers within the assay. To quantify the absolute abundance of each unique TCRbeta CDR3 rearrangement, sequence reads were collapsed and filtered. Productive Simpson clonality was computed per sample as the square root of Simpson's diversity index over productive rearrangements. In TCRdb, the immuneACCESS table is reduced to in-frame sequences with V and J assigned. These tables do not hold every clone; where another copy was compared, an unresolved V gene accounts for under half, and the others remain unexplained. That table furnishes V, J and clone size, whereas the DNA furnished D and trimming. The sample table records about 170,000 clones; around nine tenths of these occur just once. Of the sample, 3.7% is held by the ten largest clones.

The source of the sample is a study of blood T cell repertoires in COVID-19 (dated by TCRdb to about 2020). At the level of the whole study: Collaborator samples came from the United States, Italy and Spain and covered acute and convalescent phases of COVID-19. The dataset comprised deeply sampled blood TCRbeta repertoires from subjects exposed to, actively infected with, or recovered from COVID-19. Sample metadata almost always included a de-identified subject ID, COVID-19 status, age in years and sex. The repertoires were released in a freely available public database meant as a resource for research on the immune response to SARS-CoV-2. HLA class I and class II types, where available, came from metadata supplied by the sample provider rather than from assay-based typing. The prospective study material was composed of cDNA or gDNA derived from T cells, B-cell-depleted T cells, or PBMCs. The samples were drawn from the first 160 participants of the ongoing ImmuneRACE study and from under 1,500 subjects provided by 6 global collaborators. Overall study outcomes, separate from this receptor: The amount of clinical and demographic metadata varied by source and participant and was provided uncurated.

Trimming takes 5 bases off V and 7 bases off J; junction bases not matched to a gene: 11. Via the germline V gene, CDR1 is MDHEN and CDR2 SYDVKM. The CDR3 covers 16 residues, taking in both the cysteine and the phenylalanine. Only the CDR3 portion is preserved as DNA: 48 bases, with reading frame beginning at the first base. Collaborating institutions collected whole blood in K2EDTA tubes following their own protocols. For TCRbeta analysis, collaborator samples were shipped as frozen whole blood, as isolated PBMCs, or as DNA extracted from either sample type. The receptor's source is a man in his late teens or twenties with active or convalescent COVID-19. The specimen was peripheral blood. This sequence uses TRBV28 and TRBJ2-2; the central 9 bases match TRBD1. The bases read TGTGCCAGCAGTGTCTCCGGGACAGGGCGTAGCGGGGAGCTGTTTTTT. The resulting protein is CASSVSGTGRSGELFF.